This T cell receptor (beta chain) comes out of a study of T cells in Graves' hyperthyroidism and ophthalmopathy. Study-wide context: Peripheral blood was obtained at initial diagnosis, preceding any treatment. Study findings and constraints: The majority of expanded thyroid clonotypes above 0.001 also appeared in blood.

Stable Graves' hyperthyroidism denoted no ophthalmopathy progression over 18 months. CDR1 and CDR2 from the germline V gene are MDHEN and SYDVKM. Trimming cost V 2 bases and J 3 bases, with 14 bases left between them. The CDR3 has 16 residues. Template material for amplifying TCR beta CDR3 regions consisted of RNA transcripts. The HTBI primer set drove a first-round RT-PCR of the TCR CDR3. Via MiXCR, TCRdb re-called the multiplex PCR reads, giving one row per CDR3 protein. The repertoire includes more than 500,000 distinct CDR3 sequences, approximately 15% of them detected once, and around 14% sits in the top ten. This clonotype was detected many times. The antigen remains undetermined.

The sequencing sample was made of blood. This chain connects TRBV28 to TRBJ2-1, with D perhaps matching TRBD1 or TRBD2 (6 bases each). This clonotype was obtained from a woman in her forties with Graves' hyperthyroidism. The CDR3 here is CASSLDSGQSYNEQFF. The CDR3 bases are TGTGCCAGCAGTTTAGATAGCGGACAGAGCTACAATGAGCAGTTCTTC.